This TCR beta chain emerged from a study of blood T cells in healthy people across ages. Notes on the study in general: Measured against age, TCR beta diversity per million T cells decreased in a roughly linear manner. A strong correlation was seen between TCR beta diversity and naive T cell percentage.

In regard to this clonotype: The antigen is unknown.

Primers used in a second PCR of about 6 to 11 cycles were a sample-barcoded 5' primer and a J-beta primer mix. One entry per CDR3 protein, called by TCRdb with MiXCR from the 5' RACE reads. The sample shows 450,000 to 650,000 distinct CDR3 sequences, less than 25% of them seen only once. This CDR3 spans 15 amino acids. Germline CDR1 reads MNHEY; CDR2 reads SVGAGI. The same specimen was also included in a second study, on T cells of mothers and their children.

Sequencing was carried out using blood. The rearrangement joins TRBV6-5 to TRBJ2-5; 7 bases match TRBD1. The DNA end is a closer match to TRBJ2-7, so the J assignment may be wrong. This clonotype was obtained from a boy between 10 and 17 years old in good health. Here the CDR3 DNA reads TGTGCCAGCAGTTATTCCCGGGACAGTCCCTACGAGCAGTACTTC. Translated: CASSYSRDSPYEQYF.